This TCR beta chain was documented in a study of identical twins. The germline V gene encodes CDR1 MDHEN and CDR2 SYDVKM. Trimming left V 1 base short and J 6 bases short, with 18 bases between. This CDR3 contains 16 residues. This clonotype was seen ten or more times. TCRdb ran MiXCR on the 5' RACE reads and lists one entry per CDR3 protein. The table includes around 240,000 distinct CDR3 sequences, approximately 7% detected once. These data also formed part of another study, on yellow fever vaccine responses in identical twins.

The genes are TRBV28 and TRBJ1-2, with D possibly matching TRBD1 (6 bases). The sequence was collected from a woman in her late teens or twenties in good health. The specimen sequenced was memory (CD45RO+) T cells sorted from blood. CDR3 DNA: TGTGCCAGCAGTTTATTTTTCGCGAACAGGGACCATGGCTACACCTTC. Translating gives CASSLFFANRDHGYTF.